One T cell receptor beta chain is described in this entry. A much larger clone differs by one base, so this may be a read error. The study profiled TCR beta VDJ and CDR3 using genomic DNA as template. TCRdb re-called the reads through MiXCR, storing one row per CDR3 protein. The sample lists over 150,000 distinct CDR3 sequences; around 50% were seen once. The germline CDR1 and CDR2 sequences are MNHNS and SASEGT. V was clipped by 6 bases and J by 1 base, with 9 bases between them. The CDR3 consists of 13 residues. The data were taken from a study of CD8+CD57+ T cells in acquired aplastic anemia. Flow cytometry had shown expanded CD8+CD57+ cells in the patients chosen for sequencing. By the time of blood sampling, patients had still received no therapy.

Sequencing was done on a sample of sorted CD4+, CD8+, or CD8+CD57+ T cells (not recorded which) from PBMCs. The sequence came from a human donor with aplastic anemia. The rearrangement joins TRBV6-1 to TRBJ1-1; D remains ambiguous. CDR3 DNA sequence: TGTGCCAGCAGAATCATGACGAACACTGAAGCTTTCTTT. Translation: CASRIMTNTEAFF.